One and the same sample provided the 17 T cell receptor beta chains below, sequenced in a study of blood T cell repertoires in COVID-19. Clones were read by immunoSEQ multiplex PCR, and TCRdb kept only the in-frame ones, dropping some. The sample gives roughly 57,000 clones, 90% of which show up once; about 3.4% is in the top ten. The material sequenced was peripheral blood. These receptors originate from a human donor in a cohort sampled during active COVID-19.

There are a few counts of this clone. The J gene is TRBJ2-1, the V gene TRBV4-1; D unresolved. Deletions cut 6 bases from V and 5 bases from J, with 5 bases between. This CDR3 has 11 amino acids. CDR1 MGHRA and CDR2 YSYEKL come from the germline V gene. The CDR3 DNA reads TGCGCCAGCAGTCGGGACAATGAGCAGTTCTTC. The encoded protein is CASSRDNEQFF.

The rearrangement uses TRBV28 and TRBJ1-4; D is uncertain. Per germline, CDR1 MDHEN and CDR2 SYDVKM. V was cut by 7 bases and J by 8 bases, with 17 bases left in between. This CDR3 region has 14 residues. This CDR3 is CASTPVRLNEKLFF. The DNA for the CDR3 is TGTGCCAGCACCCCGGTGCGCTTGAACGAAAAACTGTTTTTT.

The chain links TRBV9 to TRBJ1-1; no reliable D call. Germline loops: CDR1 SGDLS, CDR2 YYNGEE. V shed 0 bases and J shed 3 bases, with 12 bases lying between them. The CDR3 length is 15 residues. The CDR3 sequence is CASSVAGEADTEAFF. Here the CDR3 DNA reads TGTGCCAGCAGCGTAGCCGGGGAGGCGGACACTGAAGCTTTCTTT. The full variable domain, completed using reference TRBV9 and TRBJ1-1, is DSGVTQTPKHLITATGQRVTLRCSPRSGDLSVYWYQQSLDQGLQFLIQYYNGEERAKGNILERFSAQQFPDLHSELNLSSLELGDSALYFCASSVAGEADTEAFFGQGTRLTVV.

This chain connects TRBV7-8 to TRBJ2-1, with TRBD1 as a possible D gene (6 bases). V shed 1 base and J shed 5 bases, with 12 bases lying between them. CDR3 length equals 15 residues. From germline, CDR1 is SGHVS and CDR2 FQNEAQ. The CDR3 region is CASSLVRGKDNEQFF. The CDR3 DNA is TGTGCCAGCAGCTTAGTCAGGGGCAAGGACAATGAGCAGTTCTTC. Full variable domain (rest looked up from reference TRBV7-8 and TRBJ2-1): GAGVSQSPRYKVAKRGQDVALRCDPISGHVSLFWYQQALGQGPEFLTYFQNEAQLDKSGLPSDRFFAERPEGSVSTLKIQRTQQEDSAVYLCASSLVRGKDNEQFFGPGTRLTVL.

CDR3 DNA sequence: TGTGCCAGCCAAGCTGTAAGGCTAGGCTACGAGCAGTACTTC. This encodes CASQAVRLGYEQYF. The V call is TRBV2, the J call TRBJ2-7; no clear D gene. The CDR3 has 14 amino acids. The germline V gene encodes CDR1 SNHLY and CDR2 FYNNEI. Trimming left V 8 bases short and J 3 bases short, with 17 bases between. Using reference TRBV2 and TRBJ2-7 for the parts outside the CDR3, the full variable domain is EPEVTQTPSHQVTQMGQEVILRCVPISNHLYFYWYRQILGQKVEFLVSFYNNEISEKSEIFDDQFSVERPDGSNFTLKIRSTKLEDSAMYFCASQAVRLGYEQYFGPGTRLTVT.

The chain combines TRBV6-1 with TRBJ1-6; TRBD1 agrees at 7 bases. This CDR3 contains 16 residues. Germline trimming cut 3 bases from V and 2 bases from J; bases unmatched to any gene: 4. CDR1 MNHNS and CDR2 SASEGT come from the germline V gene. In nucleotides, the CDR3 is TGTGCCAGCAGTGAGGACAGGCGAGCCTATAATTCACCCCTCCACTTT. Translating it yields CASSEDRRAYNSPLHF.

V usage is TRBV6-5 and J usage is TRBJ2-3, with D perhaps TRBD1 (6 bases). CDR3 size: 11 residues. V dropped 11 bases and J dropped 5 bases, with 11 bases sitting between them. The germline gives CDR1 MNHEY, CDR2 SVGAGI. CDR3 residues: CAVEQGDTQYF. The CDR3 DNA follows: TGTGCCGTGGAACAGGGAGATACGCAGTATTTT.

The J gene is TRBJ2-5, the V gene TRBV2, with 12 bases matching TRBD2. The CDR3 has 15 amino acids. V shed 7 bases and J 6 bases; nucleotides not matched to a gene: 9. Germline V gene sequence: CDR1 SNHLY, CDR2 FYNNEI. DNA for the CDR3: TGTGCCAGCACTGAGAGGACTAGCGGGGTAAAGACCCAGTACTTC. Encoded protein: CASTERTSGVKTQYF.

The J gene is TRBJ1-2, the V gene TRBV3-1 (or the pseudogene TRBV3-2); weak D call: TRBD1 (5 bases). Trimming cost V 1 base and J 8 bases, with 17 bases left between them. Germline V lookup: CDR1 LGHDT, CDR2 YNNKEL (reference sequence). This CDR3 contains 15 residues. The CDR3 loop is CASSQGGFDSSGYTF. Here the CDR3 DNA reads TGTGCCAGCAGCCAAGGAGGCTTTGACAGTTCCGGCTACACCTTC.

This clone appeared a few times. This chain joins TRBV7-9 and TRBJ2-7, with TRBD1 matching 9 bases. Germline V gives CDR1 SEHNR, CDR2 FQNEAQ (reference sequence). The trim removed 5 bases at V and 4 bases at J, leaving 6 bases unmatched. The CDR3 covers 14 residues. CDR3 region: CASSEGQGRYEQYV. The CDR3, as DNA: TGTGCCAGCAGCGAGGGACAGGGCAGATACGAGCAGTACGTC.

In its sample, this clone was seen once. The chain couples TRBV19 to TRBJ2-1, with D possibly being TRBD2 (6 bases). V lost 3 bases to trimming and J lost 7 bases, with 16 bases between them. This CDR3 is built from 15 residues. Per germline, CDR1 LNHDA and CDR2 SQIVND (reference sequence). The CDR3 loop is CASSIPGRGLNEQFF. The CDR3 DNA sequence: TGTGCCAGTAGTATCCCCGGACGGGGGTTAAATGAGCAGTTCTTC.

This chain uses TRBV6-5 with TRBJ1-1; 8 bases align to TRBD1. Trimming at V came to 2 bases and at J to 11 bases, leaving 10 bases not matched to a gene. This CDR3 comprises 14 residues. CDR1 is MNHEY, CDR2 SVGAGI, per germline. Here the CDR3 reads CASSYDVAGQVAFF. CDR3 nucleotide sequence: TGTGCCAGCAGTTACGATGTTGCGGGACAGGTGGCTTTCTTT.

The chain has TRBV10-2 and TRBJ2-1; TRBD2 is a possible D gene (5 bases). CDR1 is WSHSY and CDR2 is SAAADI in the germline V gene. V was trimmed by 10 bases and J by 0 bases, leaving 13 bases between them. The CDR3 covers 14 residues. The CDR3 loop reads CATSGWSSYNEQFF. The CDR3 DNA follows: TGCGCCACATCGGGGTGGAGCTCCTACAATGAGCAGTTCTTC.

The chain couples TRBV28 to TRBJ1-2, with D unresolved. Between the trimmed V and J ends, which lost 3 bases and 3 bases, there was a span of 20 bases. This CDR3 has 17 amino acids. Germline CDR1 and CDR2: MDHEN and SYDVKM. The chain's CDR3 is CASSFGAGSGGDYGYTF. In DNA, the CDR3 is TGTGCCAGCAGTTTTGGAGCGGGTTCGGGTGGAGACTATGGCTACACCTTC.

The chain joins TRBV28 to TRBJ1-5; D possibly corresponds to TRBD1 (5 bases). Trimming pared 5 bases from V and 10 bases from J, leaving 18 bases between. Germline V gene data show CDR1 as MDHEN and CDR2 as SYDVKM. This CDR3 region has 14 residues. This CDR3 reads CASSSPGRALPQHF. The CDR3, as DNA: TGTGCCAGCAGTAGCCCTGGCAGGGCCCTTCCCCAGCATTTT.

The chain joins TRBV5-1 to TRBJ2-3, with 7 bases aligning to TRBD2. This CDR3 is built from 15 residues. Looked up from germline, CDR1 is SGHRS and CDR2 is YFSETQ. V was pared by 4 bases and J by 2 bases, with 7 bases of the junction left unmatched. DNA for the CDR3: TGCGCCAGCAGCCCCGCTAGCGGCCTCACAGATACGCAGTATTTT. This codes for CASSPASGLTDTQYF.

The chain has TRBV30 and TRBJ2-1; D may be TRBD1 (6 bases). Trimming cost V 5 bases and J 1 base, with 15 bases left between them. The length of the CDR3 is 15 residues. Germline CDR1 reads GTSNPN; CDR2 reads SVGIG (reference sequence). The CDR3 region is CAWSRGGESYNEQFF. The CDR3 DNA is TGTGCCTGGTCCCGAGGGGGAGAATCCTACAATGAGCAGTTCTTC.